Below, 5 T cell receptor beta chains from the same sample are listed, as sequenced in a study of shared T cell receptors in the human thymus. TCRdb's table, derived via immunoSEQ multiplex PCR, lists solely in-frame clones and lacks some. The sample carries hundreds of thousands of clones, 75% to 85% recorded once. This sample was also put to use in a study of human thymus T cells.

The material sequenced was thymocytes. The receptors derive from a boy in the first two years of life with a congenital heart defect.

This clone was counted once. Mismatch with germline at one junction end may stem from a read error. The gene calls are TRBV5-4 and TRBJ2-1; the match to TRBD2 covers 7 bases. Germline V gene lookup returns CDR1 SGHNT and CDR2 YYREEE (reference sequence). This CDR3 is 16 amino acids long. CDR3 coding DNA: TGTGCCAGCAGCACGGGGAGGCTAGCGGTAAACAATGAGCAATTCTTC. It yields the protein CASSTGRLAVNNEQFF. The full variable domain, rest sourced from reference TRBV5-4 and TRBJ2-1, is ETGVTQSPTHLIKTRGQQVTLRCSSQSGHNTVSWYQQALGQGPQFIFQYYREEENGRGNFPPRFSGLQFPNYSSELNVNALELDDSALYLCASSTGRLAVNNEQFFGPGTRLTVL.

The chain carries TRBV7-3 and TRBJ2-3; the match to TRBD2 covers 12 bases. V was clipped by 0 bases and J by 4 bases; unmatched bases: 2. The CDR3 contains 16 residues. The V gene's germline CDR1 is SGHTA and CDR2 FQGTGA. The CDR3 nucleotides read TGTGCCAGCAGCTTAACGACTAGCGGGAGTGCAGATACGCAGTATTTT. Translation gives CASSLTTSGSADTQYF.

The chain combines TRBV18 with TRBJ2-7, with D perhaps TRBD2 (5 bases). Trimming removed 0 bases at V and 0 bases at J, with 12 bases between. The V gene's germline CDR1 is KGHSH and CDR2 LQKENI. This CDR3 region has 16 residues. CDR3 amino acids: CASSPPRRNSSYEQYF. The CDR3 DNA is TGTGCCAGCTCACCACCTAGGAGGAACAGCTCCTACGAGCAGTACTTC.

The chain carries TRBV6-1 and TRBJ1-1, with TRBD1 matching 8 bases. This CDR3 spans 16 amino acids. Per the germline V gene, CDR1 is MNHNS and CDR2 is SASEGT. V shed 0 bases and J 1 base; nucleotides not matched to a gene: 4. CDR3 loop: CASSEAGRGPNTEAFF. DNA of the CDR3: TGTGCCAGCAGTGAAGCAGGCAGGGGGCCGAACACTGAAGCTTTCTTT.

The genes are TRBV28 and TRBJ2-3; weak D call: TRBD2 (6 bases). The CDR3 spans 14 residues. Germline CDR1 reads MDHEN; CDR2 reads SYDVKM. The V end was cut by 7 bases, the J end by 2 bases, with 13 bases between. Written as DNA, the CDR3 is TGTGCCAGCAATTGCCGGGACTCCACAGATACGCAGTATTTT. It specifies CASNCRDSTDTQYF.